This T cell receptor beta chain emerged from a study of T cells after yellow fever vaccination. For the study at large: With SMART-Seq v4 Ultra Low Input, the fractions containing low cell numbers were prepared.

Findings and limits, study-wide: Reappearance after the booster was observed for most primary-vaccination clones (roughly 95% CD4, over 70% CD8). Abundant contaminating clonotypes from the bulk population could appear in FACS-sorted repertoires. Overlap between CD4 and CD8 compartments was detected for a small share of clonotypes.

TCRdb passed the 5' RACE reads through MiXCR, listing each CDR3 protein once. This sample has about 350,000 distinct CDR3 sequences, with roughly 8.3% found just once. This clonotype was observed at least ten times. Antigen unknown. Germline CDR1 SGHTA, CDR2 FQGNSA. The CDR3 consists of 16 residues. V was clipped by 4 bases and J by 5 bases; unmatched bases: 10. The chain recombines TRBV7-2 with TRBJ2-1; 8 bases match TRBD1. Here the sequenced sample was PBMCs, taken around 45 days after the first yellow fever vaccination. The receptor's source is a man aged 18-30 years who received the YFV17D yellow fever vaccine. The CDR3 loop is CASSSRGTGSHNEQFF. The CDR3 DNA follows: TGTGCCAGCAGCTCACGAGGGACAGGCTCTCACAATGAGCAGTTCTTC.